Below, 3 T cell receptor beta chains from the same sample are listed, as sequenced in a study of T cells expressing NK-cell markers. Reanalyzing the 5' RACE reads, TCRdb keeps one entry per CDR3 protein, without DNA. The repertoire table contains a few hundred thousand distinct CDR3 sequences. The sample comprised blood T cells: a sorted CD56 or NKG2C T cell subset, CD4+ or CD8+ T cells, or bulk PBMC T cells (not recorded which). The source of these receptors is a man aged 18-69 years in good health.

This chain connects TRBV20-1 to TRBJ2-1; TCRdb returns TRBD1, unconfirmable since there is no DNA. Germline V gives CDR1 DFQATT, CDR2 SNEGSKA (reference sequence). This CDR3 spans 14 amino acids. This CDR3 reads CSARDGGASHKQFF.

CDR3 residues: CASSSPPPGTEAFF. The V call is TRBV28, the J call TRBJ1-1; absent DNA, TCRdb's TRBD1 call cannot be checked. This CDR3 has 14 amino acids. Germline CDR1 MDHEN, CDR2 SYDVKM.

This CDR3 is CSVRPSADVAGNTIYF. The J gene is TRBJ1-3, the V gene TRBV29-1. Germline CDR1 and CDR2: SQVTM and ANQGSEA. CDR3 size: 16 residues.